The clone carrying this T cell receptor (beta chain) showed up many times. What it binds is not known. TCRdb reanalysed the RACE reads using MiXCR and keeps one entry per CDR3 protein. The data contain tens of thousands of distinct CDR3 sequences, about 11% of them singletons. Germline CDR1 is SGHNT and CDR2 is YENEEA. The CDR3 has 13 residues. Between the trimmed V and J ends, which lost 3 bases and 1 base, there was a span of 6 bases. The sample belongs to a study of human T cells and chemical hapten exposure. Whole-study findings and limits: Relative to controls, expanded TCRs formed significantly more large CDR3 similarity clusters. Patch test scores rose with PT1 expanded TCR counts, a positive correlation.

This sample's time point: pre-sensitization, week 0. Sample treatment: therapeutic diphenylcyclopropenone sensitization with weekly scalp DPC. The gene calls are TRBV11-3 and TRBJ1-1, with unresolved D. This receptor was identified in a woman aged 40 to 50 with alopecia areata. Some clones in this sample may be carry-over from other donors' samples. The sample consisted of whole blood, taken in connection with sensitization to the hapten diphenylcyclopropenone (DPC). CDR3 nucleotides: TGTGCCAGCAGCTTTACAGAGAACACTGAAGCTTTCTTT. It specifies CASSFTENTEAFF.